This T cell receptor (beta chain) was sequenced in a study of CD8+ T cells in alopecia areata. Treatment denoted: oral pan-JAK inhibitor, 5-10 mg twice daily. In alopecia areata patients, both lesional scalp punch biopsies and peripheral blood were collected. Sorting from PBMCs produced CD4+ and CD8+ T cells. The length of the CDR3 is 15 residues. Trimming removed 5 bases from V and 2 bases from J, with 15 bases in between. Germline assignment: CDR1 SGHVS and CDR2 FQNEAQ. Findings and limits, study-wide: Among the top 100, expanded CD8+ clones, as well as scalp clonality, were significantly decreased by tofacitinib.

Extraction of RNA preceded its reverse transcription into cDNA, which served as the sequencing template. Sequencing was performed with immunoSEQ multiplex PCR; in TCRdb, only in-frame clones are kept and a portion is missing. The repertoire holds 110,000 or so clones, with roughly 50% as singletons. This clone was counted a few times. The antigen is undetermined. The material sequenced was CD8+ T cells sorted from blood, taken at week 4, from a patient treated with tofacitinib. The rearrangement uses TRBV7-8 and TRBJ2-5, with D perhaps matching TRBD1 (6 bases). This TCR was recovered from a human donor with alopecia areata. CDR3 region: CASSPLEGVQETQYF. Here the CDR3 DNA reads TGTGCCAGCAGCCCCCTCGAGGGGGTACAAGAGACCCAGTACTTC.